The 12 T cell receptor beta chains below were found in one sample sequenced in a study of cytomegalovirus exposure and HLA in healthy donors. PCR used 60 Vbeta primers and 13 Jbeta primers. Data came from immunoSEQ multiplex PCR; TCRdb stores just in-frame clones and leaves some out. The data contain about 120,000 clones, 74% of them singletons. Material for sequencing was PBMCs. Receptor source: a woman in her thirties or forties in good health and CMV-seropositive.

The J gene is TRBJ2-7, the V gene TRBV5-4; TRBD2 matches 7 bases. The V and J ends lost 5 bases and 2 bases, in that order; junction bases with no gene match: 4. CDR3 size: 13 residues. Germline loops: CDR1 SGHNT, CDR2 YYREEE (reference sequence). Here the CDR3 reads CASSRDYAYEQYF. CDR3 coding DNA: TGTGCCAGCAGTCGGGACTATGCCTACGAGCAGTACTTC.

The chain couples TRBV7-2 to TRBJ2-3; TRBD2 matches 7 bases. Germline CDR1 and CDR2: SGHTA and FQGNSA. With 1 base clipped from V and 4 bases from J, the junction kept 8 bases outside the gene matches. This CDR3 spans 16 amino acids. The CDR3 loop is CASSLGARLASDTQYF. In DNA form, the CDR3 reads TGTGCCAGCAGCTTAGGGGCACGACTAGCATCAGATACGCAGTATTTT.

The chain employs TRBV5-1 and TRBJ2-7; D may be TRBD1 (6 bases). CDR1 and CDR2 (germline): SGHRS, YFSETQ. The CDR3 runs to 12 residues. The V end lost 6 bases, the J end lost 0 bases, and 7 bases lay between the germline ends. The DNA for the CDR3 is TGCGCCAGCAAGGACAGCTCCTACGAGCAGTACTTC. It is translated as CASKDSSYEQYF.

This rearrangement joins TRBV5-4 to TRBJ1-3, with TRBD1 matching 7 bases. The CDR3 is 16 residues long. Germline CDR1 reads SGHNT; CDR2 reads YYREEE (reference sequence). With V trimmed by 1 base and J by 3 bases, 7 bases remained unmatched. CDR3 sequence reads: CASSLQTGIGGNTIYF. The DNA for the CDR3 is TGTGCCAGCAGCTTGCAGACAGGGATCGGTGGAAACACCATATATTTT. Looking up the rest from reference TRBV5-4 and TRBJ1-3 gives the full variable domain: ETGVTQSPTHLIKTRGQQVTLRCSSQSGHNTVSWYQQALGQGPQFIFQYYREEENGRGNFPPRFSGLQFPNYSSELNVNALELDDSALYLCASSLQTGIGGNTIYFGEGSWLTVV.

CDR3 DNA: TGCGCCAGCAGCTCTGGACAGGGAAGTCAGCCCCAGCATTTT. Its protein is CASSSGQGSQPQHF. The chain is built from TRBV5-1 and TRBJ1-5, with TRBD1 matching over 8 bases. Germline loops: CDR1 SGHRS, CDR2 YFSETQ. The junction had 5 bases not matched to a gene; V was cut back by 3 bases and J by 6 bases. This CDR3 is built from 14 residues.

V is TRBV7-2 and J is TRBJ2-2, with 7 bases identical to TRBD1. The trim removed 7 bases at V and 1 base at J, leaving 6 bases unmatched. This CDR3 is built from 15 residues. Germline CDR1 and CDR2: SGHTA and FQGNSA. The CDR3 DNA reads TGTGCCAGCACCCAGACAGGGAGGAACACCGGGGAGCTGTTTTTT. Amino acids: CASTQTGRNTGELFF.

The V call is TRBV6-4, the J call TRBJ2-7; 9 bases match TRBD2. Germline V gene data show CDR1 as MRHNA and CDR2 as SNTAGT. This CDR3 contains 16 residues. The ends lost 0 bases at V and 0 bases at J; junction bases unmatched: 3. The CDR3 DNA is TGTGCCAGCAGTGACTCGCAGCGGGAGGCCTCCTACGAGCAGTACTTC. It encodes CASSDSQREASYEQYF.

V usage is TRBV2 and J usage is TRBJ2-5; 11 bases align to TRBD2. After removal of 6 bases from V and 5 bases from J, the junction contained 2 bases not matched to a gene. This CDR3 has 13 residues. Germline assignment: CDR1 SNHLY and CDR2 FYNNEI. The CDR3 spells CASRRTSGETQYF. The DNA of the CDR3 is TGTGCCAGCAGGAGGACTAGCGGGGAGACCCAGTACTTC. The entire variable domain, with the rest obtained from reference TRBV2 and TRBJ2-5, is as follows: EPEVTQTPSHQVTQMGQEVILRCVPISNHLYFYWYRQILGQKVEFLVSFYNNEISEKSEIFDDQFSVERPDGSNFTLKIRSTKLEDSAMYFCASRRTSGETQYFGPGTRLLVL.

The chain is built from TRBV6-1 and TRBJ1-2; no reliable D call. V lost 1 base and J 4 bases, leaving 10 bases between the germline ends. The CDR3 runs to 14 residues. Germline-derived CDR1 and CDR2 are MNHNS and SASEGT. The CDR3 protein is CASSEGPTGYGYTF. In nucleotides, the CDR3 is TGTGCCAGCAGTGAAGGACCGACGGGCTATGGCTACACCTTC.

J is TRBJ1-5 and V is TRBV19; TRBD1 agrees at 7 bases. The germline CDR1 and CDR2 sequences are LNHDA and SQIVND (reference sequence). V gave up 8 bases and J gave up 6 bases; unmatched junction bases: 10. The CDR3 consists of 14 residues. CDR3: CASRGWRGLQPQHF. The CDR3 region has the DNA TGTGCCAGTCGGGGGTGGAGGGGGCTTCAGCCCCAGCATTTT.

This clone has just a few counts. The chain is built from TRBV19 and TRBJ2-4; 9 bases are a match to TRBD2. The V gene end was trimmed by 5 bases and the J gene end by 3 bases; junction bases not matched to a gene: 11. The CDR3 loop spans 17 amino acids. The germline CDR1 and CDR2 sequences are LNHDA and SQIVND (reference sequence). CDR3 DNA sequence: TGTGCCAGTAGTCCCTCCGATAGCGGGAGAGGCAAAAACATTCAGTACTTC. Amino acid sequence: CASSPSDSGRGKNIQYF.

The V call is TRBV9, the J call TRBJ1-6, with D maybe TRBD1 (6 bases). Trimming left V 2 bases short and J 6 bases short, with 12 bases between. CDR3 length equals 15 residues. Germline CDR1 is SGDLS and CDR2 is YYNGEE. This CDR3 is CASSVGQTSNSPLHF. The CDR3 DNA is TGTGCCAGCAGCGTCGGACAGACATCTAATTCACCCCTCCACTTT.